The 13 T cell receptor beta chains listed next were all sequenced from one sample in a study of cytomegalovirus exposure and HLA in healthy donors. Amplification used 60 Vbeta primers and 13 Jbeta primers. Method: immunoSEQ multiplex PCR; TCRdb's copy keeps in-frame clones and lacks some. The data show roughly 200,000 clones, with 77% seen just once and about 3.8% held by the top ten. The specimen was PBMCs. Every receptor here comes from an older woman in good health and CMV-seropositive.

The chain uses TRBV5-4 and TRBJ2-5; TRBD2 matches 9 bases. V shed 1 base and J 4 bases; nucleotides not matched to a gene: 8. The CDR3 runs to 16 residues. Germline V gene sequence: CDR1 SGHNT, CDR2 YYREEE (reference sequence). CDR3 coding DNA: TGTGCCAGCAGCTTGAAGACTAGCGGCGAGAGAGAGACCCAGTACTTC. The encoded protein is CASSLKTSGERETQYF.

This clone was seen a handful of times. V usage is TRBV6-1 and J usage is TRBJ1-5; 10 nucleotides line up with TRBD1. Per germline, CDR1 MNHNS and CDR2 SASEGT. CDR3 length equals 14 residues. The J segment lost 4 bases and the V segment lost 6 bases, leaving 3 bases of the junction unmatched. The CDR3 coding sequence is TGTGCCAGCAGCCAGGGACAGGGGAATCAGCCCCAGCATTTT. It encodes CASSQGQGNQPQHF.

This chain uses TRBV25-1 with TRBJ1-1; 7 bases align to TRBD1. V dropped 7 bases and J dropped 7; count of bases not matched to a gene: 6. This CDR3 comprises 12 residues. Germline lookup yields CDR1 MGHDK and CDR2 SYGVNS. DNA for the CDR3: TGTGCCAGCACTTCTAGGGACAGTGAAGCTTTCTTT. This translates into CASTSRDSEAFF. Using reference TRBV25-1 and TRBJ1-1 for the parts outside the CDR3, the full variable domain is EADIYQTPRYLVIGTGKKITLECSQTMGHDKMYWYQQDPGMELHLIHYSYGVNSTEKGDLSSESTVSRIRTEHFPLTLESARPSHTSQYLCASTSRDSEAFFGQGTRLTVV.

The chain uses TRBV20-1 and TRBJ1-1; 8 nucleotides agree with TRBD1. The CDR3 is 11 residues long. From germline, CDR1 is DFQATT and CDR2 SNEGSKA (reference sequence). J lost 9 bases, V lost 5 bases, and 5 bases had no gene match. Here the CDR3 reads CSASGQGKAFF. In DNA form, the CDR3 reads TGCAGTGCTTCCGGACAGGGTAAAGCTTTCTTT.

The V call is TRBV6-1, the J call TRBJ2-7, with 8 bases lining up with TRBD2. This CDR3 region has 13 residues. After removal of 11 bases from V and 0 bases from J, the junction contained 6 bases not matched to a gene. Looked up from germline, CDR1 is MNHNS and CDR2 is SASEGT. The chain's CDR3 is CAAGRGPSYEQYF. In nucleotides, the CDR3 is TGTGCCGCCGGGAGGGGCCCCTCCTACGAGCAGTACTTC.

Remarks on this clone: Germline and junction disagree at one end, which may indicate a read error. The rearrangement uses TRBV4-2 and TRBJ2-6; maybe TRBD1 (5 bases). The germline V gene encodes CDR1 LGHNA and CDR2 YNFKEQ. This CDR3 is built from 15 residues. The CDR3 sequence is CASSPRRAGANGLTF. In DNA, the CDR3 is TGTGCCAGCAGCCCTCGCAGGGCTGGGGCCAACGGCCTGACTTTC.

The genes are TRBV5-8 and TRBJ1-4, with 9 nucleotides matching TRBD1. The ends lost 3 bases at V and 7 bases at J; junction bases unmatched: 7. Germline lookup yields CDR1 SGHTS and CDR2 YDEGEE. The CDR3 has 15 residues. In nucleotides, the CDR3 is TGTGCCAGCAGCTCCCGGACAGGGGTCCCTGAAAAACTGTTTTTT. Translating it yields CASSSRTGVPEKLFF.

The gene calls are TRBV19 and TRBJ1-2; 7 nucleotides agree with TRBD1. CDR3 size: 15 residues. CDR1 is LNHDA, CDR2 SQIVND, per germline (reference sequence). The V and J ends lost 5 bases and 4 bases, in that order; junction bases with no gene match: 10. This CDR3 reads CASSFSGQVSYGYTF. CDR3 coding DNA: TGTGCCAGTAGTTTCTCCGGACAGGTCTCCTATGGCTACACCTTC.

This clone was seen a handful of times. J is TRBJ1-1 and V is TRBV5-1; D is perhaps TRBD1 (6 bases). This CDR3 is 15 amino acids long. Trimming pared 6 bases from V and 1 base from J, leaving 16 bases between. Germline V gives CDR1 SGHRS, CDR2 YFSETQ. CDR3 in amino acids: CASNKGGAGNTEAFF. The CDR3 DNA is TGCGCCAGCAACAAGGGGGGGGCCGGGAACACTGAAGCTTTCTTT.

This clone was picked up a small number of times. The chain carries TRBV19 and TRBJ1-1; D perhaps matches TRBD1 (5 bases). This CDR3 has 14 amino acids. Trimming stripped 8 bases from V and 1 base from J, with 14 bases between. Germline V lookup: CDR1 LNHDA, CDR2 SQIVND (reference sequence). The CDR3 region has the DNA TGTGCCAGTGTTGCGGGGGTGACGAACACTGAAGCTTTCTTT. Protein product: CASVAGVTNTEAFF.

CDR3 in amino acids: CASSFGTGGSTEAFF. CDR3 coding DNA: TGTGCCAGCAGCTTTGGAACAGGGGGTAGCACTGAAGCTTTCTTT. This chain connects TRBV7-2 to TRBJ1-1, with 8 bases lining up with TRBD1. The CDR3 covers 15 residues. The trim removed 3 bases at V and 4 bases at J, leaving 7 bases unmatched. Germline V gene sequence: CDR1 SGHTA, CDR2 FQGNSA. Complete variable domain (other parts from reference TRBV7-2 and TRBJ1-1): GAGVSQSPSNKVTEKGKDVELRCDPISGHTALYWYRQSLGQGLEFLIYFQGNSAPDKSGLPSDRFSAERTGGSVSTLTIQRTQQEDSAVYLCASSFGTGGSTEAFFGQGTRLTVV.

This clone is a singleton in its sample. An end of the junction does not agree with germline; a read error may underlie this. The chain has TRBV14 and TRBJ2-6; 7 bases map to TRBD2. The V gene's germline CDR1 is SGHDN and CDR2 FVKESK. The length of the CDR3 is 17 residues. This CDR3 reads CASSLVWGGSGANGLTF. The CDR3, as DNA: TGTGCCAGCAGCCTCGTTTGGGGAGGGTCTGGGGCCAACGGCCTGACTTTC. Full variable domain (remainder filled in from reference TRBV14 and TRBJ2-6): EAGVTQFPSHSVIEKGQTVTLRCDPISGHDNLYWYRRVMGKEIKFLLHFVKESKQDESGMPNNRFLAERTGGTYSTLKVQPAELEDSGVYFCASSLVWGGSGANGLTFGAGSRLTVL.

The rearrangement joins TRBV6-6 to TRBJ2-7, with 8 bases identical to TRBD1. From germline, CDR1 is MNHNY and CDR2 SVGAGI (reference sequence). With V trimmed by 5 bases and J by 3 bases, 3 bases remained unmatched. This CDR3 is 13 amino acids long. The CDR3 nucleotides read TGTGCCAGCAGTGGACAGGGCATCTACGAGCAGTACTTC. Translation: CASSGQGIYEQYF.